Below are 5 T cell receptor beta chains sequenced from a single sample in a study of control samples from healthy donors and cancer patients. The protocol was immunoSEQ multiplex PCR, while the TCRdb copy is restricted to in-frame clones and leaves out a portion. The data show about 110,000 clones, about 80% seen once. The sequenced sample consisted of blood. The receptors derive from a man between 18 and 29 years old in good health.

The chain combines TRBV10-3 with TRBJ1-2; D is perhaps TRBD1 (6 bases). CDR3 size: 13 residues. CDR1 ENHRY and CDR2 SYGVKD come from the germline V gene. With 7 bases removed from V and 4 bases from J, the gap between germline ends came to 13 bases. In DNA, the CDR3 is TGTGCCATCAAGGGGGGGGCTGGCTATGGCTACACCTTC. Translated, it gives CAIKGGAGYGYTF.

This rearrangement joins TRBV9 to TRBJ2-1, with D perhaps TRBD1 or TRBD2 (5 bases each). The CDR3 length is 14 residues. Trimming took 3 bases from V and 6 from J, leaving 13 bases between them. Germline V CDR1 and CDR2: SGDLS, YYNGEE. Here the CDR3 DNA reads TGTGCCAGCAGCGCGTACCGGGACCCCAATGAGCAGTTCTTC. This translates into CASSAYRDPNEQFF.

In its sample, this clone was seen once. V is TRBV28 and J is TRBJ2-2; no clear D. The CDR3 has 13 residues. V lost 5 bases and J 2 bases, leaving 6 bases between the germline ends. Germline CDR1 is MDHEN and CDR2 is SYDVKM. CDR3 in amino acids: CASSIVNTGELFF. For the CDR3, the DNA is TGTGCCAGCAGTATCGTAAACACCGGGGAGCTGTTTTTT. The full variable domain, its missing parts supplied by reference TRBV28 and TRBJ2-2, is DVKVTQSSRYLVKRTGEKVFLECVQDMDHENMFWYRQDPGLGLRLIYFSYDVKMKEKGDIPEGYSVSREKKERFSLILESASTNQTSMYLCASSIVNTGELFFGEGSRLTVL.

The chain employs TRBV25-1 and TRBJ1-2; D might be TRBD1 (6 bases). The CDR3 runs 16 residues. Germline CDR1 MGHDK, CDR2 SYGVNS. Between the trimmed V and J ends, which lost 5 bases and 6 bases, there was a span of 22 bases. The DNA of the CDR3 is TGTGCCAGCAGTCCGCACCCCCAACAGGGTACTGATGGCTACACCTTC. Its protein is CASSPHPQQGTDGYTF.

The chain couples TRBV15 to TRBJ1-2; D is unclear. Trimming took off 0 bases at V and 3 bases at J, with 17 bases between the two ends. The CDR3 has 17 amino acids. CDR1 and CDR2 from the germline V gene are LNHNV and YYDKDF (reference sequence). The CDR3 loop reads CATSRDRKGTTDYGYTF. The CDR3 coding sequence is TGTGCCACCAGCAGAGATCGAAAAGGCACAACGGACTATGGCTACACCTTC.